Listed below are T cell receptor beta chains from one sample, sequenced in a study of sequential checkpoint blockade in melanoma. Here immunoSEQ multiplex PCR was the method, and the copy in TCRdb shows in-frame clones only, minus some. The data hold 13,000 or so clones, with around 23% observed a single time. The material sequenced was tumor tissue (inferred from file names), taken from a patient given nivolumab and ipilimumab in sequence. These receptors all come from a human donor with melanoma. Each CDR3 is given with its conserved first and last residue. The D gene is left open where the match is weak. Not every row has a clone size; where given, it reads once, few, many or a size class.

d_gene,v_gene,j_gene,abundance,CDR3nt,CDR3aa
.,TRBV11-3,TRBJ2-5,.,TGTGCTAGCAGCTTACTGGGGCTAACAGAGACCCAGTACTTC,CASSLLGLTETQYF
TRBD1,TRBV18,TRBJ1-1,.,TGTGCCAGCTCGGCAGGACAGGGCGGAACTGAAGCTTTCTTT,CASSAGQGGTEAFF
.,TRBV6-8,TRBJ2-1,.,TGTGCCAGCAGTCCCATGAGCTCAGGGGTAGCATGGAATGAGCAGTTCTTC,CASSPMSSGVAWNEQFF
.,TRBV11-3,TRBJ1-3,few,TGTGCCAGCAGCATCGGGGGGGGTACCTCTGGAAACACCATATATTTT,CASSIGGGTSGNTIYF
.,TRBV6-8,TRBJ1-2,medium-sized,TGTGCCAGCAGTTACATCTTGGGGGACCGCTACACCTTC,CASSYILGDRYTF
TRBD2,TRBV6-8,TRBJ2-3,few,TGTGCCAGCAGTTTAGCGGGACTCATCACAGATACGCAGTATTTT,CASSLAGLITDTQYF
TRBD2,TRBV5-1,TRBJ2-1,.,TGCGCCAGCAGCCCCCTGTCGGGGGGGAACTACAATGAGCAGTTCTTC,CASSPLSGGNYNEQFF
TRBD1,TRBV5-1,TRBJ2-7,few,TGCGCCAGCAGCTTGGATACAGGGGACTACGAGCAGTACTTC,CASSLDTGDYEQYF
.,TRBV18,TRBJ2-5,.,TGTGCCAGCTCACCATTAGGTGAGACCCAGTACTTC,CASSPLGETQYF
TRBD2,TRBV28,TRBJ2-7,.,TGTGCCAGCAGTCCCACGCGGGGGGTATCCTACGAGCAGTACTTC,CASSPTRGVSYEQYF
.,TRBV18,TRBJ2-5,.,TGTGCCAGCTCACCCGATCTAGGGCTAGAGACCCAGTACTTC,CASSPDLGLETQYF
.,TRBV5-1,TRBJ1-2,.,TGCGCCAGCAGCTTGGTACGGTCGGACCTCTATGGCTACACCTTC,CASSLVRSDLYGYTF
.,TRBV4-1,TRBJ2-3,few,TGCGCCAGCAGCTCGACGACCACAGATACGCAGTATTTT,CASSSTTTDTQYF
.,TRBV9,TRBJ1-2,few,TGTGCCAGCAGCCTCTTGGGCAGATTATACACCTTC,CASSLLGRLYTF
TRBD2,TRBV9,TRBJ2-5,few,TGTGCCAGCAGCGCGTGGCGGGAGGAAGAGACCCAGTACTTC,CASSAWREEETQYF
.,TRBV9,TRBJ2-2,few,TGTGCCAGCAGCGTAGAGGGGGGTAACACCGGGGAGCTGTTTTTT,CASSVEGGNTGELFF
.,TRBV11-3,TRBJ1-2,.,TGTGCCAGCAGCCAAGTGAGGGAGGGGTTCCATGGCTACACCTTC,CASSQVREGFHGYTF
.,TRBV6-8,TRBJ1-6,.,TGTGCCAGCAGCAGCACCCGGGGAGATCGGAATTCACCCCTCCACTTT,CASSSTRGDRNSPLHF